Shown below are 21 T cell receptor beta chains from a single sample sequenced in a study of shared clonotypes between healthy human individuals. The table came from immunoSEQ multiplex PCR; TCRdb's copy has only in-frame clones and leaves some out. The sample comprises 2 million to 2.5 million clones, approximately 94% of which are singletons, and about 1.1% rests with the top ten. Naive CD8 cells, CD45RO-negative and positively selected for CCR7, excluded terminally differentiated effector memory CD45RA+ cells. The sequenced sample consisted of naive CD8+ T cells sorted from blood. These receptors all come from a man between 18 and 35 years old in good health.

The chain is built from TRBV11-2 and TRBJ2-1, with TRBD2 identical over 8 bases. The ends lost 2 bases at V and 7 bases at J; junction bases unmatched: 13. The CDR3 spans 17 residues. Germline lookup yields CDR1 SGHAT and CDR2 FQNNGV. The CDR3 spells CASSLLLGFGGANEQFF. Here the CDR3 DNA reads TGTGCCAGCAGCTTACTGTTAGGTTTCGGGGGGGCGAATGAGCAGTTCTTC.

This clone showed up just a few times. The rearrangement links TRBV5-4 to TRBJ2-2; a weak D match, TRBD2 (6 bases). V lost 4 bases to trimming and J lost 5 bases, with 15 bases between them. This CDR3 has 15 amino acids. CDR1 and CDR2 (germline): SGHNT, YYREEE (reference sequence). CDR3 residues: CASSPGGERTGELFF. The CDR3 DNA follows: TGTGCCAGCAGCCCGGGCGGGGAAAGGACCGGGGAGCTGTTTTTT.

The J gene is TRBJ2-3, the V gene TRBV4-1, with TRBD2 matching 8 bases. Germline loops: CDR1 MGHRA, CDR2 YSYEKL. J lost 4 bases, V lost 2 bases, and 5 bases had no gene match. The CDR3 sequence is 15 residues long. For the CDR3, the DNA is TGCGCCAGCAGCCAAACGGGGGGGCTGGCAGATACGCAGTATTTT. Translation gives CASSQTGGLADTQYF.

The rearrangement uses TRBV19 and TRBJ1-1; D gene unclear. V was trimmed by 1 base and J by 0 bases, leaving 9 bases between them. The CDR3 runs to 15 residues. Germline assignment: CDR1 LNHDA and CDR2 SQIVND (reference sequence). The CDR3 spells CASSIAPGLNTEAFF. In DNA, the CDR3 is TGTGCCAGTAGTATAGCCCCAGGTCTGAACACTGAAGCTTTCTTT.

This chain links TRBV5-6 with TRBJ1-6, with D possibly being TRBD1 (6 bases). Per germline, CDR1 SGHDT and CDR2 YYEEEE. Trimming pared 1 base from V and 5 bases from J, leaving 10 bases between. CDR3 length: 15 amino acids. Written as DNA, the CDR3 is TGTGCCAGCAGCTTGCCAGGGGCTAATAATTCACCCCTCCACTTT. Translating gives CASSLPGANNSPLHF. Together with reference TRBV5-6 and TRBJ1-6, the CDR3 gives the full variable domain: DAGVTQSPTHLIKTRGQQVTLRCSPKSGHDTVSWYQQALGQGPQFIFQYYEEEERQRGNFPDRFSGHQFPNYSSELNVNALLLGDSALYLCASSLPGANNSPLHFGNGTRLTVT.

The V call is TRBV7-2, the J call TRBJ1-4; D uncertain. CDR1 SGHTA and CDR2 FQGNSA come from the germline V gene. The CDR3 extends over 14 amino acids. V was clipped by 3 bases and J by 8 bases, with 13 bases between them. The CDR3 is CASSFFALEEKLFF. The CDR3 DNA sequence: TGTGCCAGCAGCTTTTTCGCCTTGGAGGAAAAACTGTTTTTT. Based on the CDR3 plus reference TRBV7-2 and TRBJ1-4, the full variable domain is GAGVSQSPSNKVTEKGKDVELRCDPISGHTALYWYRQSLGQGLEFLIYFQGNSAPDKSGLPSDRFSAERTGGSVSTLTIQRTQQEDSAVYLCASSFFALEEKLFFGSGTQLSVL.

The chain links TRBV9 to TRBJ2-3; TRBD2 matches at 9 bases. Germline lookup yields CDR1 SGDLS and CDR2 YYNGEE. The CDR3 loop spans 15 amino acids. Losses at the gene ends were 6 bases for V and 2 bases for J; bases not matched to a gene: 7. CDR3 sequence reads: CASTTRTSDTDTQYF. As DNA, the CDR3 is TGTGCCAGCACCACCCGGACTAGCGACACAGATACGCAGTATTTT.

V usage is TRBV27 and J usage is TRBJ1-6, with 12 bases matching TRBD1. The V and J ends lost 6 bases and 10 bases, in that order; junction bases with no gene match: 4. The CDR3 spans 14 residues. Germline values: CDR1 MNHEY, CDR2 SMNVEV (reference sequence). The CDR3: CASRSGTGGSPLHF. DNA for the CDR3: TGTGCCAGCAGGTCCGGGACAGGGGGCTCACCCCTCCACTTT.

The V call is TRBV30, the J call TRBJ2-7, with D possibly being TRBD1 (5 bases). This CDR3 is 12 amino acids long. Germline V lookup: CDR1 GTSNPN, CDR2 SVGIG (reference sequence). The V gene lost 2 bases and the J gene lost 6 bases, with 11 bases spanning the gap. CDR3 bases: TGTGCCTGGAGTCAGGGTTCAGGCGAGCAGTACTTC. Amino acids: CAWSQGSGEQYF.

This clone occurred a few times. J is TRBJ1-5 and V is TRBV27, with D perhaps matching TRBD1 (6 bases). Trimming left V 6 bases short and J 2 bases short, with 14 bases between. CDR3 length: 15 residues. The germline V gene has CDR1 MNHEY and CDR2 SMNVEV (reference sequence). The CDR3 sequence: CASRRTEGGNQPQHF. The CDR3 DNA follows: TGTGCCAGCAGAAGAACAGAGGGGGGCAATCAGCCCCAGCATTTT.

The V call is TRBV5-5, the J call TRBJ1-5; the match to TRBD1 covers 7 bases. Trimming removed 4 bases from V and 1 base from J; junction bases left unmatched: 5. Germline assignment: CDR1 SGHKS and CDR2 YYEKEE (reference sequence). This CDR3 spans 15 amino acids. The CDR3 spells CASSPGTVSNQPQHF. For the CDR3, the DNA is TGTGCCAGCAGCCCTGGGACAGTAAGCAATCAGCCCCAGCATTTT.

The chain joins TRBV11-2 to TRBJ2-7, with TRBD1 identical over 7 bases. The CDR3 is 13 amino acids. The germline gives CDR1 SGHAT, CDR2 FQNNGV. V lost 7 bases to trimming and J lost 4 bases; unmatched junction nucleotides: 7. The CDR3 DNA reads TGTGCCAGCATCTGGACAGGTTCTTACGAGCAGTACTTC. Translation: CASIWTGSYEQYF.

The J gene is TRBJ2-1, the V gene TRBV6-6; D call uncertain. The length of the CDR3 is 15 residues. V shed 3 bases and J shed 6 bases, with 15 bases lying between them. Germline assignment: CDR1 MNHNY and CDR2 SVGAGI (reference sequence). The DNA for the CDR3 is TGTGCCAGCAGTTATTCCAGTGGATGGGGCAATGAGCAGTTCTTC. It yields the protein CASSYSSGWGNEQFF.

In this sample, this clone turned up a few times. Other DNA sequences in the sample encode the same CDR3. The J gene is TRBJ2-5, the V gene TRBV30, with D possibly being TRBD2 (5 bases). Germline-derived CDR1 and CDR2 are GTSNPN and SVGIG (reference sequence). Trimming left V 0 bases short and J 1 base short, with 9 bases between. This CDR3 spans 14 amino acids. The CDR3 here is CAWSVGGLQETQYF. CDR3 bases: TGTGCCTGGAGTGTGGGCGGACTCCAAGAGACCCAGTACTTC. The full variable domain, rest sourced from reference TRBV30 and TRBJ2-5, is SQTIHQWPATLVQPVGSPLSLECTVEGTSNPNLYWYRQAAGRGLQLLFYSVGIGQISSEVPQNLSASRPQDRQFILSSKKLLLSDSGFYLCAWSVGGLQETQYFGPGTRLLVL.

The V call is TRBV4-3, the J call TRBJ2-2; no definite D call. V lost 0 bases and J lost 5, with 16 bases in between. There are 17 residues in the CDR3. Germline V gene data show CDR1 as LGHNA and CDR2 as YSLEER. The CDR3 coding sequence is TGCGCCAGCAGCCAAGATATAGGGCAGGCCGGAACCGGGGAGCTGTTTTTT. As protein: CASSQDIGQAGTGELFF.

The J gene is TRBJ2-7, the V gene TRBV5-1, with 9 bases lining up with TRBD2. From germline, CDR1 is SGHRS and CDR2 YFSETQ. This CDR3 is built from 18 residues. V was clipped by 3 bases and J by 4 bases; unmatched bases: 17. CDR3 residues: CASSSLERLAGTRYEQYF. Here the CDR3 DNA reads TGCGCCAGCAGCTCCCTCGAACGGCTAGCGGGGACCCGATACGAGCAGTACTTC.

For this clone: In the same sample, other DNA sequences code for this CDR3. The V call is TRBV11-2, the J call TRBJ2-1, with no clear D. CDR1 SGHAT and CDR2 FQNNGV come from the germline V gene. The CDR3 has 12 amino acids. Trimming cost V 1 base and J 7 bases, with 5 bases left between them. CDR3 protein: CASSLVGNEQFF. The CDR3, as DNA: TGTGCCAGCAGCTTAGTAGGTAATGAGCAGTTCTTC.

Comment on this clone: Different DNA sequences within this sample yield the same CDR3. The rearrangement uses TRBV19 and TRBJ1-2; D uncertain. CDR3 size: 11 residues. Trimming pared 5 bases from V and 4 bases from J, leaving 5 bases between. Germline CDR1 and CDR2: LNHDA and SQIVND (reference sequence). The CDR3, as DNA: TGTGCCAGTAGTGGGAGCTATGGCTACACCTTC. Translating it yields CASSGSYGYTF.

The V call is TRBV4-1, the J call TRBJ1-1; D uncertain. V lost 2 bases and J lost 5, with 12 bases in between. The CDR3 runs to 14 residues. Germline V lookup: CDR1 MGHRA, CDR2 YSYEKL. As DNA, the CDR3 is TGCGCCAGCAGCCAACCCGGACGGGTAACTGAAGCTTTCTTT. Amino acid sequence: CASSQPGRVTEAFF.

V and J are TRBV6-6 and TRBJ2-7; D gene ambiguous. Trimming took off 0 bases at V and 4 bases at J, with 10 bases between the two ends. This CDR3 has 14 residues. Germline-derived CDR1 and CDR2 are MNHNY and SVGAGI (reference sequence). CDR3 bases: TGTGCCAGCAGTTACTCGACACAGACATACGAGCAGTACTTC. This sequence encodes CASSYSTQTYEQYF.

This clone came up once. Other DNA sequences within the sample encode an identical CDR3. The chain joins TRBV29-1 to TRBJ2-5, with a tentative D call TRBD2 (6 bases). From germline, CDR1 is SQVTM and CDR2 ANQGSEA. This CDR3 spans 13 amino acids. Trimming left V 2 bases short and J 1 base short, with 8 bases between. The CDR3 is CSVETGVQETQYF. The CDR3, as DNA: TGCAGCGTTGAAACGGGGGTCCAAGAGACCCAGTACTTC.